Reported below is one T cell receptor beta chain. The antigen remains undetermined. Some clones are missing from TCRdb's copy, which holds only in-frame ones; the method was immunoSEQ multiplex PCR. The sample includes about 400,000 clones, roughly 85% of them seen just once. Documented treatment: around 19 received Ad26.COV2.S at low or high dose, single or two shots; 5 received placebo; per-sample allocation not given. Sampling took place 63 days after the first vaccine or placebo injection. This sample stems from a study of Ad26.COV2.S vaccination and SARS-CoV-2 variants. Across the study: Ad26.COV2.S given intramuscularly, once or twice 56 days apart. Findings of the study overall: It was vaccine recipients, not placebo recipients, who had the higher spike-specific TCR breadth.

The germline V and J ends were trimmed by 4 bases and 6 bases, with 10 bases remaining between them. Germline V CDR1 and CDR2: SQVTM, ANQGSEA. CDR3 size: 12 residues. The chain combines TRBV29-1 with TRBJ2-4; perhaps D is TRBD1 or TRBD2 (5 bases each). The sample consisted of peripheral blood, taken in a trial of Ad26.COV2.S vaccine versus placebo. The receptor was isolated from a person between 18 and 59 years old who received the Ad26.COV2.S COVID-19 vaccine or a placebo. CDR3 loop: CSVGHGTNIQYF. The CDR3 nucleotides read TGCAGCGTTGGCCACGGGACAAACATTCAGTACTTC.